Below, 3 T cell receptor beta chains from the same sample are listed, as sequenced in a study of T-cell reconstitution after alpha-beta-depleted transplantation in children. Unique molecular identifiers were incorporated into the prepared TCRbeta library. TCRdb called the PCR reads again in MiXCR, with one record for every CDR3 protein. The table records some 290,000 distinct CDR3 sequences, more than 20% of them present only once. The sequenced sample was PBMCs, mostly from graft donor cells, obtained 180 days after TCRalphabeta/CD19-depleted stem cell transplant. These receptors were obtained from a male patient aged 5 to 17 who had a stem cell transplant for acute lymphoblastic leukemia, so the T cells may come from the graft donor.

This chain links TRBV5-1 with TRBJ2-7; D gene unclear. The ends were cut back, 1 base at V and 2 bases at J, with 13 bases in the middle. Germline V gives CDR1 SGHRS, CDR2 YFSETQ. The CDR3 covers 15 residues. The CDR3 nucleotides read TGCGCCAGCAGCTTGCTCAGGCCGACCCCCTACGAGCAGTACTTC. It specifies CASSLLRPTPYEQYF.

V usage is TRBV20-1 and J usage is TRBJ1-5; TRBD1 matches at 9 bases. Germline assignment: CDR1 DFQATT and CDR2 SNEGSKA (reference sequence). The length of the CDR3 is 13 residues. V lost 4 bases to trimming and J lost 5 bases; unmatched junction nucleotides: 3. Here the CDR3 DNA reads TGCAGTGCTAAGGACAGGGGCCATCAGCCCCAGCATTTT. Amino acid sequence: CSAKDRGHQPQHF.

A few counts support this clonotype. The chain is built from TRBV7-3 and TRBJ2-1; TRBD2 matches 10 bases. V gave up 4 bases and J gave up 1 base; unmatched junction bases: 4. CDR3 length equals 16 residues. Per the germline V gene, CDR1 is SGHTA and CDR2 is FQGTGA. The CDR3 DNA reads as TGTGCCAGCAGCTCACTAGCGGGACAGTCCTACAATGAGCAGTTCTTC. Protein: CASSSLAGQSYNEQFF.